This T cell receptor beta chain was recovered during a study of blood T cell repertoires in COVID-19. Whole-study context: COVID-19 samples from acute and convalescent phases originated in the United States, Italy and Spain.

Produced via immunoSEQ multiplex PCR; TCRdb's table is partial and in-frame only. The data contain roughly 120,000 clones, around 80% of them singletons. Trimming removed 6 bases at V and 2 bases at J, with 13 bases between. The CDR3 is made up of 15 amino acids. The germline CDR1 and CDR2 sequences are SEHNR and FQNEAQ (reference sequence). This receptor was identified in a woman older than 75 with acute or convalescent COVID-19. The V call is TRBV7-9, the J call TRBJ2-2; a weak D match, TRBD2 (7 bases). Sequencing input: peripheral blood. The CDR3 here is CASSQGGANTGELFF. For the CDR3, the DNA is TGTGCCAGCAGTCAAGGGGGGGCAAACACCGGGGAGCTGTTTTTT. The full variable domain, rest sourced from reference TRBV7-9 and TRBJ2-2, is DTGVSQNPRHKITKRGQNVTFRCDPISEHNRLYWYRQTLGQGPEFLTYFQNEAQLEKSRLLSDRFSAERPKGSFSTLEIQRTEQGDSAMYLCASSQGGANTGELFFGEGSRLTVL.